What follows are 23 T cell receptor beta chains derived from one specimen sequenced in a study of T-cell memory formation after mild COVID-19. TCRdb used MiXCR to reprocess the 5' RACE reads, holding one entry per CDR3 protein. The table includes 200,000 to 300,000 distinct CDR3 sequences, approximately 16% detected once. Sequenced: PBMCs or a T cell subset sorted from them (not recorded which). All receptors derive from a man between 18 and 29 years old who had mild COVID-19 (a few samples of this study predate the infection). Cell type and time point are not known.

This clonotype has a handful of counts. This chain joins TRBV2 and TRBJ1-5; D is unresolved. The germline gives CDR1 SNHLY, CDR2 FYNNEI. With 5 bases removed from V and 6 bases from J, the gap between germline ends came to 11 bases. The CDR3 extends over 13 amino acids. The CDR3 sequence: CASSPLERQPQHF. Here the CDR3 DNA reads TGTGCCAGCAGTCCCCTTGAGCGTCAGCCCCAGCATTTT.

The chain carries TRBV24-1 and TRBJ2-3, with D perhaps TRBD2 (5 bases). The germline V and J ends were trimmed by 9 bases and 6 bases, with 21 bases remaining between them. Germline lookup yields CDR1 KGHDR and CDR2 SFDVKD. The CDR3 contains 15 residues. In DNA, the CDR3 is TGTGCCACCCGCCTTGCCCGGGGTTTCGGGGATACGCAGTATTTT. Encoded protein: CATRLARGFGDTQYF.

This clonotype was counted only a few times. This chain joins TRBV6-5 and TRBJ2-1; 8 bases agree with TRBD2. The CDR3 length is 16 residues. CDR1 is MNHEY and CDR2 is SVGAGI in the germline V gene. V was clipped by 0 bases and J by 4 bases; unmatched bases: 5. Here the CDR3 reads CASSYSRPSGYNEQFF. CDR3 sequence (DNA): TGTGCCAGCAGTTACTCGAGGCCTAGCGGGTACAATGAGCAGTTCTTC.

This clonotype was seen a few times. The rearrangement uses TRBV10-3 and TRBJ2-3; D is uncertain. Per the germline V gene, CDR1 is ENHRY and CDR2 is SYGVKD. The CDR3 contains 13 residues. Trimming stripped 2 bases from V and 0 bases from J, with 3 bases between. In nucleotides, the CDR3 is TGTGCCATCAGTGAGGACAGCACAGATACGCAGTATTTT. Translating gives CAISEDSTDTQYF.

The genes are TRBV5-1 and TRBJ1-3, with a possible D match to TRBD1 (5 bases). CDR1 is SGHRS, CDR2 YFSETQ, per germline. The CDR3 is 15 amino acids. V was pared by 0 bases and J by 5 bases, with 12 bases between. The CDR3 loop is CASSLDGDPRNTIYF. Here the CDR3 DNA reads TGCGCCAGCAGCTTGGACGGGGACCCAAGAAACACCATATATTTT. The variable domain in full, with the rest retrieved from reference TRBV5-1 and TRBJ1-3, is KAGVTQTPRYLIKTRGQQVTLSCSPISGHRSVSWYQQTPGQGLQFLFEYFSETQRNKGNFPGRFSGRQFSNSRSEMNVSTLELGDSALYLCASSLDGDPRNTIYFGEGSWLTVV.

In this sample, this clonotype turned up many times. The J gene is TRBJ2-2, the V gene TRBV20-1; the D gene could be TRBD1 or TRBD2 (6 bases each). Per germline, CDR1 DFQATT and CDR2 SNEGSKA (reference sequence). The CDR3 sequence is 14 residues long. V lost 2 bases and J 6 bases, leaving 13 bases between the germline ends. CDR3 sequence (DNA): TGCAGTGCTAGACCGGGGGCCGTTGCCGGGGAGCTGTTTTTT. This sequence encodes CSARPGAVAGELFF.

A few counts support this clonotype. This sequence joins TRBV20-1 and TRBJ2-7; TRBD2 is a possible D gene (5 bases). Trimming shortened V by 1 base and J by 2 bases, and 12 bases separated the two germline ends. The CDR3 totals 14 residues. The V gene's germline CDR1 is DFQATT and CDR2 SNEGSKA (reference sequence). This CDR3 reads CSARGLLDPYEQYF. Written as DNA, the CDR3 is TGCAGTGCTAGAGGGTTACTAGACCCCTACGAGCAGTACTTC.

The V call is TRBV6-5, the J call TRBJ1-4, with D unclear. The CDR3 runs to 13 residues. Trimming removed 4 bases from V and 1 base from J, with 4 bases in between. From germline, CDR1 is MNHEY and CDR2 SVGAGI. CDR3 sequence: CASSSQTNEKLFF. The DNA for the CDR3 is TGTGCCAGCAGTTCCCAAACTAATGAAAAACTGTTTTTT.

This clonotype was found a few times. The chain recombines TRBV7-2 with TRBJ1-4, with 10 bases matching TRBD1. The V and J ends lost 8 bases and 11 bases, in that order; junction bases with no gene match: 8. The CDR3 contains 13 residues. CDR1 is SGHTA and CDR2 is FQGNSA in the germline V gene. The CDR3 region is CASGFRDRGKLFF. DNA for the CDR3: TGTGCCAGCGGATTCCGGGACAGGGGTAAACTGTTTTTT. Filled out from reference TRBV7-2 and TRBJ1-4, the complete variable domain reads GAGVSQSPSNKVTEKGKDVELRCDPISGHTALYWYRQSLGQGLEFLIYFQGNSAPDKSGLPSDRFSAERTGGSVSTLTIQRTQQEDSAVYLCASGFRDRGKLFFGSGTQLSVL.

The table lists this clonotype with a few counts. The chain joins TRBV7-8 to TRBJ2-7; no reliable D call. The CDR3 contains 14 residues. The germline V gene has CDR1 SGHVS and CDR2 FQNEAQ. Deletions cut 2 bases from V and 11 bases from J, with 19 bases between. In nucleotides, the CDR3 is TGTGCCAGCAGCTTATCGGACCAGTTATCACCCGAGTACTTC. Its translation: CASSLSDQLSPEYF.

The chain carries TRBV4-2 and TRBJ2-2, with a possible D match to TRBD2 (6 bases). V lost 4 bases and J lost 7, with 16 bases in between. CDR3 size: 15 residues. Germline CDR1 is LGHNA and CDR2 is YNFKEQ. The CDR3 DNA reads TGTGCCAGCAGCCGAGGGGAGGTCTGGGGCGGGGAGCTGTTTTTT. Translation gives CASSRGEVWGGELFF.

In this sample, this clonotype turned up a few times. The chain links TRBV5-1 to TRBJ2-1; 14 bases agree with TRBD2. The CDR3 sequence is 16 residues long. The V segment lost 4 bases and the J segment 5 bases; nucleotides outside the gene matches: 5. Germline lookup yields CDR1 SGHRS and CDR2 YFSETQ. The CDR3 protein is CASSQGLAGGNNEQFF. CDR3 sequence (DNA): TGCGCCAGCAGCCAAGGACTAGCGGGGGGAAACAATGAGCAGTTCTTC.

This clonotype has just a few counts. CDR3 in amino acids: CASSPGGRQEKLFF. The CDR3 DNA is TGTGCCAGCTCACCCGGAGGGAGACAGGAAAAACTGTTTTTT. The J gene is TRBJ1-4, the V gene TRBV18; a possible D gene is TRBD1 (5 bases). The CDR3 has 14 amino acids. The V end lost 3 bases, the J end lost 8 bases, and 13 bases lay between the germline ends. Germline CDR1 reads KGHSH; CDR2 reads LQKENI.

The CDR3 is CAISRDSNYGNTIYF. The CDR3 bases are TGTGCCATCAGTCGAGACAGTAACTATGGAAACACCATATATTTT. The chain has TRBV10-3 and TRBJ1-3, with TRBD1 as a possible D gene (5 bases). CDR3 size: 15 residues. The germline V and J ends were trimmed by 5 bases and 3 bases, with 14 bases remaining between them. Germline CDR1 is ENHRY and CDR2 is SYGVKD.

The V gene is TRBV29-1, the J gene TRBJ2-3; the D is unclear. The length of the CDR3 is 13 residues. Germline CDR1 is SQVTM and CDR2 is ANQGSEA. Trimming removed 3 bases at V and 3 bases at J, with 10 bases between. In DNA, the CDR3 is TGCAGCGTTGACAGGACCCTGACAGATACGCAGTATTTT. It is translated as CSVDRTLTDTQYF.

V gene TRBV12-3 or TRBV12-4 combines with J gene TRBJ1-2; D possibly corresponds to TRBD1 (5 bases). The ends were cut back, 3 bases at V and 6 bases at J, with 11 bases in the middle. This CDR3 is 13 amino acids long. The CDR3 sequence: CASSLRQSDGYTF. The CDR3 DNA follows: TGTGCCAGCAGTTTGAGACAGTCCGATGGCTACACCTTC.

This clonotype has more than one count but fewer than ten. The CDR3 DNA reads as TGTGCCAGTGGACTAGCGGGCACAGATACGCAGTATTTT. As protein: CASGLAGTDTQYF. The J gene is TRBJ2-3, the V gene TRBV11-2; 10 nucleotides match TRBD2. V lost 9 bases, J lost 1 base, and 1 base stayed unmatched. The CDR3 runs 13 residues. CDR1 is SGHAT, CDR2 FQNNGV, per germline.

In its sample, this clonotype was seen many times. CDR3 bases: TGCGCCAGCAGCCCGGGACTAGTGGAGACCCAGTACTTC. This sequence encodes CASSPGLVETQYF. The gene calls are TRBV5-1 and TRBJ2-5; 8 bases align to TRBD2. From germline, CDR1 is SGHRS and CDR2 YFSETQ. This CDR3 region has 13 residues. Trimming took 4 bases from V and 5 from J; bases not matched to a gene: 4.

This clonotype was found a few times. This chain links TRBV19 with TRBJ2-7; D gene ambiguous. The CDR3 has 14 amino acids. In germline, CDR1 is LNHDA, CDR2 SQIVND (reference sequence). V shed 3 bases and J shed 6 bases, with 15 bases lying between them. The CDR3: CASSISGPDSEQYF. CDR3 bases: TGTGCCAGTAGTATTTCTGGACCCGACTCCGAGCAGTACTTC.

This clonotype was detected a few times. The chain recombines TRBV20-1 with TRBJ1-2, with D possibly being TRBD1 (6 bases). Per the germline V gene, CDR1 is DFQATT and CDR2 is SNEGSKA (reference sequence). The ends were cut back, 3 bases at V and 8 bases at J, with 16 bases in the middle. The CDR3 is 13 residues long. The CDR3 coding sequence is TGCAGTGCTAGTGCCAGGGGCTCGCGGGGCTACACCTTC. This codes for CSASARGSRGYTF.

The rearrangement links TRBV12-3 or TRBV12-4 to TRBJ1-1, with TRBD1 as a possible D gene (6 bases). The CDR3 consists of 14 residues. Trimming left V 7 bases short and J 2 bases short, with 14 bases between. The CDR3 DNA reads TGTGCCAGCAACTCACAGGGTCCTAACACTGAAGCTTTCTTT. This sequence encodes CASNSQGPNTEAFF.

A few counts support this clonotype. CDR3 loop: CASSLPTGGNEQFF. Here the CDR3 DNA reads TGCGCCAGCAGCTTGCCGACAGGGGGGAATGAGCAGTTCTTC. V gene TRBV5-1 combines with J gene TRBJ2-1, with 9 bases identical to TRBD1. Germline values: CDR1 SGHRS, CDR2 YFSETQ. Trimming cost V 1 base and J 7 bases; bases outside gene matches: 3. This CDR3 is 14 amino acids long.

This clonotype appeared many times. The rearrangement uses TRBV6-4 and TRBJ1-4; 8 bases map to TRBD1. From germline, CDR1 is MRHNA and CDR2 SNTAGT. The J segment lost 0 bases and the V segment lost 0 bases, leaving 9 bases of the junction unmatched. The CDR3 runs 19 residues. CDR3 sequence (DNA): TGTGCCAGCAGTGACTCTTGGACAGGGTGGTCCGCAACTAATGAAAAACTGTTTTTT. Translation gives CASSDSWTGWSATNEKLFF.